The sequence of this TCR beta chain was determined in a study of blood T cell repertoires in COVID-19 (dated by TCRdb to 2020 to 2022). As for the study more broadly: The collaborator samples originated in the United States, Italy and Spain and spanned the acute and convalescent phases of COVID-19. The material from the prospective study consisted of cDNA or gDNA derived from T cells, B-cell-depleted T cells, or PBMCs. Nearly every sample came with metadata listing a de-identified subject ID, COVID-19 status, age in years and sex. The samples were drawn from the first 160 participants of the ongoing ImmuneRACE study and from 1,254 subjects provided by 6 global collaborators. Subjects who had been exposed to COVID-19, were actively infected with it, or had recovered from it provided the deeply sampled blood TCRbeta repertoires that made up the dataset. A freely available public database, intended as a resource for researchers studying the immune response to SARS-CoV-2, is where the repertoires were released. HLA class I and class II types, where available, came from metadata supplied by the sample provider rather than from assay-based typing.

This clone was seen only once. Its antigen remains unidentified. No base quality information exists; no much larger clone differs at one position. Measured from the cysteine to the phenylalanine, the CDR3 is 16 residues long. Just the 48-base CDR3 DNA is kept, in frame starting at base 1. According to the germline V gene, CDR1 reads LGHNA and CDR2 reads YNFKEQ. The V end loses 0 bases and the J end loses 7 bases, and a stretch of 13 bases separates them. Paper-wide results and their limitations: The amount of clinical and demographic metadata varied by source and participant and was provided uncurated.

Whole blood was collected in K2EDTA tubes by collaborating institutions according to the institutions' own protocols. Collaborator samples were shipped for TCRbeta analysis as frozen whole blood, isolated PBMCs, or DNA extracted from either sample type. The immunoSEQ Assay, a bias-controlled multiplex PCR, was used to amplify TCRbeta CDR3 regions from genomic DNA. Per the source publication's procedure: Within the assay, amplification of reference gene primers was used to estimate how many nucleated cells each sample contained. Sequence reads were collapsed and filtered to measure the absolute abundance of every unique TCRbeta CDR3 rearrangement. For each sample, productive Simpson clonality was calculated by taking the square root of Simpson's diversity index across productive rearrangements. The source is immuneACCESS, and TCRdb retained only in-frame sequences with V and J called. Part of the clones is not carried over; for the studies checked, unresolved V genes explain less than half of this, and the remainder is unexplained. The V and J calls and clone size come from that table; D and trimming were worked out from the DNA. This sample has about 85,000 clones in its table, and less than 95% of those were observed once. The ten largest account for 2% to 2.5% of the sample.

This sequence uses TRBV4-2 and TRBJ1-6; there is no confident call for the D gene. This receptor was taken from a human donor with active COVID-19. The donor label of this sample is uncertain. Sequenced input: peripheral blood. In nucleotide form, the sequence is TGTGCCAGCAGCCAAGAGGGAGAGGGAGCGAATTCACCCCTCCACTTT. This encodes CASSQEGEGANSPLHF.